Listed below are T cell receptor beta chains from one sample, sequenced in a study of shared clonotypes between healthy human individuals. Only in-frame clones appear in the TCRdb table, and some are missing; sequencing was by immunoSEQ multiplex PCR. This table has 630,000 or so clones, 95% to 98% appearing once. The sequenced sample consisted of naive CD8+ T cells sorted from blood. These receptors were taken from a man aged 25-45 years in good health. CDR3s include the opening cysteine and the closing phenylalanine or tryptophan. The D gene is left open where the match is weak. Size tells how often a clone was seen (once, few, many) or the class of an expanded clone, and some rows leave it out.

>TRBV6-4|TRBJ2-3|.|.
TGTGCCAGCAGCGGAAGGGTCAAACTAGATACGCAGTATTTT
CASSGRVKLDTQYF
>TRBV10-2|TRBJ2-1|TRBD1|.
TGCGCCAGCAGTGTGACAGGGGAGTCCTACAATGAGCAGTTCTTC
CASSVTGESYNEQFF
>TRBV29-1|TRBJ1-3|.|.
TGCAGCGCCGGGACCGCTGGAAACACCATATATTTT
CSAGTAGNTIYF
>TRBV6-1|TRBJ2-1|.|.
TGTGCCAGCAAAGCTCCGGCGTCCTACAATGAGCAGTTCTTC
CASKAPASYNEQFF
>TRBV2|TRBJ1-1|.|.
TGTGCCACCAGTATGAACACTGAAGCTTTCTTT
CATSMNTEAFF
>TRBV18|TRBJ2-1|TRBD1|once
TGTGCCAGCTCACCGCCGGGACAGGGGGATTACAATGAGCAGTTCTTC
CASSPPGQGDYNEQFF
>TRBV5-6|TRBJ2-1|.|.
TGTGCCAGCAGCTTGGATCTAGCGCAATACTACAATGAGCAGTTCTTC
CASSLDLAQYYNEQFF
>TRBV2|TRBJ1-5|.|.
TGTGCCAGCAGAGACAGCTATAGCAATCAGCCCCAGCATTTT
CASRDSYSNQPQHF
>TRBV7-6|TRBJ2-7|TRBD1|.
TGTGCCAGCAGCCCCCGGGACAGTCGCTACGAGCAGTACTTC
CASSPRDSRYEQYF
>TRBV14|TRBJ2-1|TRBD2|.
TGTGCCAGCAGCCCGCTCGCGGGAGTAGCCGACAATGAGCAGTTCTTC
CASSPLAGVADNEQFF
>TRBV11-3|TRBJ2-1|TRBD2|.
TGTGCCAGCAGCTTTAGCGGGAGGGGGGAGCAGTTCTTC
CASSFSGRGEQFF
>TRBV5-1|TRBJ2-2|.|.
TGCGCCAGCAGGCCTAGCCAGGTGAACACCGGGGAGCTGTTTTTT
CASRPSQVNTGELFF
>TRBV10-3|TRBJ2-7|.|.
TGTGCCATCAGTGAACAGGCCCCCTACGAGCAGTACTTC
CAISEQAPYEQYF
>TRBV11-2|TRBJ2-7|TRBD2|.
TGTGCCAGCAGCCTCGCCCCGGGACTAACCTACGAGCAGTACTTC
CASSLAPGLTYEQYF
>TRBV5-1|TRBJ2-1|TRBD2|once
TGCGCCAGCAGACAGAATGGACTAGCGGGAGCGGATGAGCAGTTCTTC
CASRQNGLAGADEQFF
>TRBV7-9|TRBJ2-7|TRBD1|.
TGTGCCAGCAGGCCGACAGGGAAACCAACCGAGCAGTACTTC
CASRPTGKPTEQYF
>TRBV9|TRBJ1-2|.|.
TGTGCCAGCTTTGCGACACCCTATGGCTACACCTTC
CASFATPYGYTF
>TRBV28|TRBJ2-1|TRBD2|.
TGTGCCAGCAGCCCGCTCCGGGGACTACCTGGCGGACTAGACAATGAGCAGTTCTTC
CASSPLRGLPGGLDNEQFF
>TRBV7-9|TRBJ2-1|.|.
TGTGCCAGCAGCTCCAGGGCCTCCTCCTACAATGAGCAGTTCTTC
CASSSRASSYNEQFF
>TRBV11-2|TRBJ2-3|TRBD2|.
TGTGCCAGCAGCTTAGAACTAGCGGGAGTCCCAGATACGCAGTATTTT
CASSLELAGVPDTQYF
>TRBV9|TRBJ2-1|.|.
TGTGCCAGCAGCGAATCAGGTGCTTCTAGTGAGCAGTTCTTC
CASSESGASSEQFF
>TRBV27|TRBJ2-7|.|.
TGTGCCAGCAGTTTTGGGGAACTAGGGGGGTACGAGCAGTACTTC
CASSFGELGGYEQYF
>TRBV7-6|TRBJ2-1|TRBD2|.
TGTGCCAGCAGCTTACTAGCGGGAGCAATGGATGAGCAGTTCTTC
CASSLLAGAMDEQFF
>TRBV5-1|TRBJ2-7|TRBD2|.
TGCGCCAGCAGCTGGAGACTAGCGGACTACGAGCAGTACTTC
CASSWRLADYEQYF
>TRBV14|TRBJ2-5|TRBD2|.
TGTGCCAGCAGCCAAGACGCCGGGACTAGCTGGGAGACCCAGTACTTC
CASSQDAGTSWETQYF
>TRBV27|TRBJ2-7|TRBD2|.
TGTGCCAGCAGTCCTCTGACTAGCGGCTACGAGCAGTACTTC
CASSPLTSGYEQYF
>TRBV15|TRBJ2-7|.|.
TGTGCCACCAGAGGGGCGATCTCCTACGAGCAGTACTTC
CATRGAISYEQYF
>TRBV2|TRBJ2-1|TRBD2|.
TGTGCCAGCAGTGAAAGCGGGAGAAACAATGAGCAGTTCTTC
CASSESGRNNEQFF